This T cell receptor (beta chain) was sequenced during a study of T cell responses to AZD1222 COVID-19 vaccine. Profiling relied on immunoSEQ multiplex PCR, and the TCRdb table lists in-frame clones only, not all of them. The profile covers under 150,000 clones, with around 93% appearing a single time and 2.5% to 3% taken by the ten largest. V shed 4 bases and J 7 bases; nucleotides not matched to a gene: 2. CDR1 and CDR2 from the germline V gene are SGHRS and YFSETQ. This CDR3 contains 12 residues. The V call is TRBV5-1, the J call TRBJ2-1, with 7 bases lining up with TRBD1. This TCR came from an adult in good health. The source material was peripheral blood, sampled on day 0 of AZD1222 vaccination. CDR3 residues: CASSVQGNEQFF. CDR3 bases: TGCGCCAGCAGCGTACAGGGGAATGAGCAGTTCTTC.